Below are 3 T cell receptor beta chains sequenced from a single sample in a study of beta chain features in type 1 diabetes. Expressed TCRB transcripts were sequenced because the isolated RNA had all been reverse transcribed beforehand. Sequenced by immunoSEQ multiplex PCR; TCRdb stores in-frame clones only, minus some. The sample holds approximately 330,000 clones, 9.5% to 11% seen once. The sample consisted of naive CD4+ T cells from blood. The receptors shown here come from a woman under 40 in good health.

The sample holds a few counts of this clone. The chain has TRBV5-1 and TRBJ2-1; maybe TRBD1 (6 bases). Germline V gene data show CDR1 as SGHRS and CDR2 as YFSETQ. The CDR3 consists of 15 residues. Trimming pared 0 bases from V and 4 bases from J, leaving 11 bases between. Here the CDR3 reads CASSLDGTLYNEQFF. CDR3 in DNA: TGCGCCAGCAGCTTGGACGGGACACTGTACAATGAGCAGTTCTTC. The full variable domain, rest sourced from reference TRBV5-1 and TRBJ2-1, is KAGVTQTPRYLIKTRGQQVTLSCSPISGHRSVSWYQQTPGQGLQFLFEYFSETQRNKGNFPGRFSGRQFSNSRSEMNVSTLELGDSALYLCASSLDGTLYNEQFFGPGTRLTVL.

CDR3 sequence reads: CSAQRQGLETQYF. DNA for the CDR3: TGCAGCGCCCAACGACAGGGGCTAGAGACCCAGTACTTC. The V call is TRBV29-1, the J call TRBJ2-5; 8 positions match TRBD1. The CDR3 is made up of 13 amino acids. V gave up 7 bases and J gave up 4 bases; unmatched junction bases: 8. Germline CDR1 and CDR2: SQVTM and ANQGSEA.

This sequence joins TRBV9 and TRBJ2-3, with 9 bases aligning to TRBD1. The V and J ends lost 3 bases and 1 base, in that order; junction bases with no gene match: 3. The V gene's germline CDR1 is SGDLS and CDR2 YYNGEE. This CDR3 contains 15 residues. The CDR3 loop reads CASSETGGRTDTQYF. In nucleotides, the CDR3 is TGTGCCAGCAGCGAGACAGGGGGGCGCACAGATACGCAGTATTTT. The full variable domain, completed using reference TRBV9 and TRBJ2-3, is DSGVTQTPKHLITATGQRVTLRCSPRSGDLSVYWYQQSLDQGLQFLIQYYNGEERAKGNILERFSAQQFPDLHSELNLSSLELGDSALYFCASSETGGRTDTQYFGPGTRLTVL.